These 20 T cell receptor beta chains originate from one sample sequenced in a study of shared T cell receptors in the human thymus. Assay used: immunoSEQ multiplex PCR; TCRdb lists only in-frame clones, some missing. Of over 450,000 clones in the sample, around 82% were seen once. The data also belong to a second study, concerning human thymus T cells.

The material sequenced was thymocytes. These receptors all stem from a boy under three years old with a congenital heart defect.

The V call is TRBV7-2, the J call TRBJ1-4, with TRBD1 matching over 9 bases. Germline V gene sequence: CDR1 SGHTA, CDR2 FQGNSA. The CDR3 covers 16 residues. Germline trimming cut 4 bases from V and 4 bases from J; bases unmatched to any gene: 7. The CDR3 loop is CASSYRDRAGNEKLFF. The DNA of the CDR3 is TGTGCCAGCAGCTACCGGGACAGGGCGGGTAATGAAAAACTGTTTTTT. The complete variable domain, with remaining parts taken from reference TRBV7-2 and TRBJ1-4, reads GAGVSQSPSNKVTEKGKDVELRCDPISGHTALYWYRQSLGQGLEFLIYFQGNSAPDKSGLPSDRFSAERTGGSVSTLTIQRTQQEDSAVYLCASSYRDRAGNEKLFFGSGTQLSVL.

The chain carries TRBV28 and TRBJ1-6; D is unclear. Trimming shortened V by 4 bases and J by 3 bases, and 10 bases separated the two germline ends. This CDR3 is 15 amino acids long. Germline loops: CDR1 MDHEN, CDR2 SYDVKM. CDR3 residues: CASSSQTFYNSPLHF. The CDR3 coding sequence is TGTGCCAGCAGTTCACAGACCTTCTATAATTCACCCCTCCACTTT.

The chain is built from TRBV6-6 and TRBJ2-7, with D perhaps TRBD1 (6 bases). Germline loops: CDR1 MNHNY, CDR2 SVGAGI (reference sequence). Trimming shortened V by 6 bases and J by 5 bases, and 20 bases separated the two germline ends. This CDR3 spans 15 amino acids. CDR3 loop: CASSDRSPAIHEQYF. As DNA, the CDR3 is TGTGCCAGCAGCGACAGGTCCCCTGCGATCCACGAGCAGTACTTC.

V usage is TRBV30 and J usage is TRBJ1-2; possibly TRBD1 for D (5 bases). The V end was cut by 0 bases, the J end by 4 bases, with 12 bases between. The CDR3 extends over 14 amino acids. The germline CDR1 and CDR2 sequences are GTSNPN and SVGIG (reference sequence). The CDR3 spells CAWSVLQGLYGYTF. In DNA form, the CDR3 reads TGTGCCTGGAGTGTACTGCAGGGCCTCTATGGCTACACCTTC.

There are a few counts of this clone. The CDR3 here is CASSPTRPYNEQFF. The CDR3 nucleotides read TGCGCCAGCAGCCCGACTAGGCCGTACAATGAGCAGTTCTTC. This chain links TRBV5-1 with TRBJ2-1; a possible D gene is TRBD2 (6 bases). Germline values: CDR1 SGHRS, CDR2 YFSETQ. CDR3 length: 14 residues. V was clipped by 4 bases and J by 4 bases, with 12 bases between them.

The chain employs TRBV27 and TRBJ2-3; 9 bases map to TRBD1. The CDR3 totals 17 residues. The V gene end was trimmed by 0 bases and the J gene end by 3 bases; junction bases not matched to a gene: 7. Germline values: CDR1 MNHEY, CDR2 SMNVEV (reference sequence). The CDR3 nucleotides are TGTGCCAGCAGTTTATCTCATCCGACAGGGGGGACAGATACGCAGTATTTT. This codes for CASSLSHPTGGTDTQYF.

The chain recombines TRBV4-3 with TRBJ2-1, with TRBD1 as a possible D gene (5 bases). The CDR3 is 15 amino acids. V lost 0 bases and J lost 4, with 10 bases in between. Germline CDR1 reads LGHNA; CDR2 reads YSLEER. DNA for the CDR3: TGCGCCAGCAGCCAAGATACCCCAGGGTACAATGAGCAGTTCTTC. Protein: CASSQDTPGYNEQFF.

The chain employs TRBV27 and TRBJ2-7; 7 bases fit TRBD1. CDR1 is MNHEY, CDR2 SMNVEV, per germline (reference sequence). V was clipped by 5 bases and J by 0 bases; unmatched bases: 7. The CDR3 contains 15 residues. The CDR3: CASSVKRDSSYEQYF. For the CDR3, the DNA is TGTGCCAGCAGTGTAAAGAGGGACAGCTCCTACGAGCAGTACTTC.

The rearrangement uses TRBV5-1 and TRBJ2-7; D possibly corresponds to TRBD1 (5 bases). CDR3 length: 15 residues. Germline assignment: CDR1 SGHRS and CDR2 YFSETQ. Trimming removed 8 bases at V and 5 bases at J, with 23 bases between. CDR3 amino acids: CASNWGGAAFDEQYF. The CDR3 coding sequence is TGCGCCAGTAACTGGGGTGGGGCCGCCTTCGACGAGCAGTACTTC.

The J gene is TRBJ1-4, the V gene TRBV12-2. TRBV12-2 constitutes a pseudogene. There are 17 residues in the CDR3. The CDR3 DNA is TGTGCAAGTCGCTTAGATCACCCCGGCAGGGAGGATGAAAAACTGTTTTTT. It translates to CASRLDHPGREDEKLFF.

This chain connects TRBV6-1 to TRBJ2-1, with D possibly matching TRBD2 (6 bases). Trimming took 0 bases from V and 8 from J, leaving 17 bases between them. Germline V CDR1 and CDR2: MNHNS, SASEGT. This CDR3 spans 16 amino acids. This CDR3 is CASSEAKLASIDEQFF. The CDR3 DNA follows: TGTGCCAGCAGTGAAGCGAAGCTAGCGTCGATTGATGAGCAGTTCTTC.

This clone occurred once. The chain recombines TRBV19 with TRBJ1-2; unclear D gene. This CDR3 is 17 amino acids long. V dropped 6 bases and J dropped 2 bases, with 22 bases sitting between them. Germline V lookup: CDR1 LNHDA, CDR2 SQIVND (reference sequence). CDR3 sequence (DNA): TGTGCCAGTAGACCGCGGGTCCCACCCAGAAGGAACTATGGCTACACCTTC. Protein sequence: CASRPRVPPRRNYGYTF.

This sequence joins TRBV28 and TRBJ2-7; D ambiguous. Between the trimmed V and J ends, which lost 6 bases and 6 bases, there was a span of 9 bases. CDR3 size: 11 residues. CDR1 is MDHEN, CDR2 SYDVKM, per germline. The CDR3 DNA reads TGTGCCAGCAGCTCTACGGGCGAGCAGTACTTC. Translating gives CASSSTGEQYF.

CDR3: CASSLELAGNEQFF. The CDR3 nucleotides read TGTGCCAGCAGCTTGGAACTAGCGGGGAATGAGCAGTTCTTC. This rearrangement joins TRBV5-6 to TRBJ2-1, with 10 nucleotides matching TRBD2. With V trimmed by 0 bases and J by 7 bases, 1 base remained unmatched. The V gene's germline CDR1 is SGHDT and CDR2 YYEEEE. The CDR3 has 14 residues.

V gene TRBV11-2 combines with J gene TRBJ2-1; weak D call: TRBD2 (7 bases). The CDR3 covers 19 residues. Looked up from germline, CDR1 is SGHAT and CDR2 is FQNNGV. V dropped 0 bases and J dropped 0 bases, with 18 bases sitting between them. The CDR3 is CASSLDGHEGGSSYNEQFF. In DNA, the CDR3 is TGTGCCAGCAGCTTAGACGGGCATGAGGGGGGGAGCTCCTACAATGAGCAGTTCTTC.

The chain joins TRBV14 to TRBJ2-3; TRBD2 aligns across 9 bases. Germline V gene lookup returns CDR1 SGHDN and CDR2 FVKESK. The V gene end was trimmed by 0 bases and the J gene end by 1 base; junction bases not matched to a gene: 17. This CDR3 region has 21 residues. In DNA, the CDR3 is TGTGCCAGCAGCCAAGATGAAGGTAGCGGGAGTTCTGTTGTTTGCACAGATACGCAGTATTTT. Protein: CASSQDEGSGSSVVCTDTQYF.

This rearrangement joins TRBV5-6 to TRBJ2-7, with 13 bases that match TRBD2. The CDR3 loop spans 15 amino acids. The germline V gene has CDR1 SGHDT and CDR2 YYEEEE. Losses at the gene ends were 4 bases for V and 4 bases for J; bases not matched to a gene: 5. The CDR3 bases are TGTGCCAGCAGCATATTACTAGCGGGAGGGTACGAGCAGTACTTC. Amino acids: CASSILLAGGYEQYF.

The V gene is TRBV11-2, the J gene TRBJ2-1, with 10 bases identical to TRBD2. V trimming: 1 base; J trimming: 4 bases; junction bases outside the gene matches: 7. CDR1 SGHAT and CDR2 FQNNGV come from the germline V gene. CDR3 size: 17 residues. CDR3 sequence: CASSLVGTSGDYNEQFF. For the CDR3, the DNA is TGTGCCAGCAGCTTAGTGGGTACTAGCGGGGATTACAATGAGCAGTTCTTC.

The chain carries TRBV10-3 and TRBJ2-7, with a weak D call TRBD2 (5 bases). V was shortened by 10 bases and J by 5 bases, with 21 bases between the two germline ends. The CDR3 length is 14 residues. CDR1 is ENHRY and CDR2 is SYGVKD in the germline V gene. In DNA, the CDR3 is TGTGCCACCCGGGCCGAGGGCCACCAAGACGAGCAGTACTTC. It codes for CATRAEGHQDEQYF.

This clone came up a few times. V gene TRBV10-3 combines with J gene TRBJ1-2; the D gene is possibly TRBD1 (5 bases). This CDR3 has 15 amino acids. CDR1 and CDR2 (germline): ENHRY, SYGVKD. With 3 bases removed from V and 3 bases from J, the gap between germline ends came to 14 bases. The CDR3 region is CAISDLDSRYYGYTF. Written as DNA, the CDR3 is TGTGCCATCAGTGATCTCGACAGTAGATACTATGGCTACACCTTC.